This T cell receptor beta chain was retrieved from a study of beta chain features in type 1 diabetes. Study observations and caveats: Whether HLA type affects TCRB rearrangement stayed undetermined in the present work. Among patients, naive, central memory and Treg TCRB repertoires appeared more similar than among healthy donors. Researchers report that Type 1 diabetes patients had moderately but significantly shorter TCRB CDR3s across all four CD4+ subsets.

This clone has a handful of counts. As yet, its antigen is unknown. Expressed TCRB transcripts were sequenced because the entire RNA isolate underwent reverse transcription. This table comes from immunoSEQ multiplex PCR, and its TCRdb copy is limited to in-frame clones, with some not included. The data contain about 150,000 clones, approximately 10% of them singletons. Sample: central memory CD4+ T cells from blood. The receptor was isolated from a man aged 25-45 years with type 1 diabetes.

This chain's CDR3 is CAWSEGGEETQYF. In DNA form, the CDR3 reads TGTGCCTGGAGTGAAGGGGGAGAAGAGACCCAGTACTTC. The chain has TRBV30 and TRBJ2-5, with a weak D call TRBD1 (6 bases). This CDR3 is 13 amino acids long. V was shortened by 1 base and J by 3 bases, with 9 bases between the two germline ends. CDR1 GTSNPN and CDR2 SVGIG come from the germline V gene (reference sequence).